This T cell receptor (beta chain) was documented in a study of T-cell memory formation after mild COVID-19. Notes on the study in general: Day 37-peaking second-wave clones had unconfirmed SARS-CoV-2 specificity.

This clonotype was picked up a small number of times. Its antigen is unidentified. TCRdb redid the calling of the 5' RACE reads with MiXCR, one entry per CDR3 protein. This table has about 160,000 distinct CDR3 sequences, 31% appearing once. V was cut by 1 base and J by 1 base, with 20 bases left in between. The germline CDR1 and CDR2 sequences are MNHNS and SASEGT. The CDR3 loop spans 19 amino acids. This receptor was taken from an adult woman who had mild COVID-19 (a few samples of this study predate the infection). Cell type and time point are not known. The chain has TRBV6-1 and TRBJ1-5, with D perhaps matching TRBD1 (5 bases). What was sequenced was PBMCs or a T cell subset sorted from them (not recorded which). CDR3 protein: CASSEDQGLGARSNQPQHF. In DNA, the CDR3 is TGTGCCAGCAGTGAAGACCAGGGACTCGGGGCCCGGAGCAATCAGCCCCAGCATTTT.